The present TCR beta chain was sequenced within a study of Graves' ophthalmopathy and Graves' hyperthyroidism. This clonotype appeared many times. Its antigen is currently unknown. General study points: In blood appeared most of the expanded thyroid clonotypes whose frequency exceeded 0.001. Discrimination between ophthalmopathy and stable hyperthyroidism by a 13-signature model showed about 88% sensitivity and 70% to 82% specificity.

No donor had other autoimmune disease, uncontrolled infection, pregnancy or lactation. TCR beta CDR3 regions were amplified from RNA transcripts. After a first-round RT-PCR with HTBI primers, a second-round multiplex PCR was run. TCRdb analysed the multiplex PCR reads with MiXCR anew, one entry per CDR3 protein. The sample holds under 800,000 distinct CDR3 sequences; about 20% are singletons and the top ten take 7.1%. This TCR was recovered from a woman under 30 with stable Graves' hyperthyroidism. Some clones in this sample may be carry-over from other donors' samples. Sequenced sample: peripheral blood.

The CDR3 loop is CSARGNGSEGTF. The CDR3 region has the DNA TGCAGTGCTAGAGGAAATGGGTCTGAAGGCACCTTC. The chain carries TRBV20-1 and TRBJ1-2; unclear D gene. Germline-derived CDR1 and CDR2 are DFQATT and SNEGSKA (reference sequence). V gave up 1 base and J gave up 13 bases, with 16 bases separating them. The CDR3 spans 12 residues.